The 8 T cell receptor beta chains presented below share a single source sample, sequenced in a study of response to subunit inactivated influenza vaccine. TCRdb re-called the RT-PCR reads through MiXCR, storing one row per CDR3 protein. Of 750,000 to 850,000 distinct CDR3 sequences listed, around a sixth are singletons. This specimen consisted of PBMCs from blood, obtained roughly 5 days after vaccination. These TCRs come from a man aged 50-60 years who received an inactivated influenza vaccine.

The chain is built from TRBV12-3 or TRBV12-4 and TRBJ2-4, with D unresolved. CDR3 length: 13 amino acids. V lost 0 bases to trimming and J lost 6 bases, with 6 bases between them. The CDR3 loop reads CASSLAPTNIQYF. The CDR3 region has the DNA TGTGCCAGCAGTTTAGCTCCCACAAACATTCAGTACTTC.

This chain links TRBV29-1 with TRBJ2-3; D may be TRBD2 (6 bases). The V end lost 4 bases, the J end lost 0 bases, and 17 bases lay between the germline ends. The CDR3 totals 16 residues. CDR1 is SQVTM and CDR2 is ANQGSEA in the germline V gene. CDR3 amino acids: CSVVGRSGSSTDTQYF. As DNA, the CDR3 is TGCAGCGTTGTGGGACGCAGCGGGTCTAGCACAGATACGCAGTATTTT.

The genes are TRBV11-1 and TRBJ1-1, with 9 bases fitting TRBD1. There are 13 residues in the CDR3. CDR1 and CDR2 from the germline V gene are SGHAT and FQDESV (reference sequence). The junction had 2 bases not matched to a gene; V was cut back by 4 bases and J by 5 bases. The CDR3, as DNA: TGTGCCAGCAGCTGGACAGGGGAGACTGAAGCTTTCTTT. This sequence encodes CASSWTGETEAFF. The full variable domain, its missing parts supplied by reference TRBV11-1 and TRBJ1-1, is EAEVAQSPRYKITEKSQAVAFWCDPISGHATLYWYRQILGQGPELLVQFQDESVVDDSQLPKDRFSAERLKGVDSTLKIQPAELGDSAMYLCASSWTGETEAFFGQGTRLTVV.

This clonotype turned up a few times. This CDR3 is CASSQNQGSTEAFF. The CDR3, as DNA: TGTGCCAGCAGCCAAAATCAGGGGAGCACTGAAGCTTTCTTT. The chain joins TRBV11-2 to TRBJ1-1, with D possibly matching TRBD1 (6 bases). V was trimmed by 5 bases and J by 4 bases, leaving 14 bases between them. CDR1 is SGHAT, CDR2 FQNNGV, per germline. The length of the CDR3 is 14 residues.

J is TRBJ2-3 and V is TRBV12-3 or TRBV12-4; weak D call: TRBD1 (6 bases). This CDR3 is 12 amino acids long. V was shortened by 6 bases and J by 5 bases, with 9 bases between the two germline ends. The chain's CDR3 is CASRPTGDTQYF. The CDR3 coding sequence is TGTGCCAGCAGGCCGACAGGAGATACGCAGTATTTT.

This clonotype came up a few times. The J gene is TRBJ1-5, the V gene TRBV20-1; 9 bases are shared with TRBD1. V dropped 4 bases and J dropped 2; count of bases not matched to a gene: 12. Germline V gene data show CDR1 as DFQATT and CDR2 as SNEGSKA (reference sequence). CDR3 length: 17 residues. In nucleotides, the CDR3 is TGCAGTGCTAACCGGGACAGGGCAAGCGATCGCAATCAGCCCCAGCATTTT. Protein sequence: CSANRDRASDRNQPQHF.

The sample holds a few counts of this clonotype. The chain couples TRBV28 to TRBJ1-1; TRBD1 matches at 10 bases. Germline loops: CDR1 MDHEN, CDR2 SYDVKM. CDR3 size: 17 residues. The V gene end was trimmed by 6 bases and the J gene end by 1 base; junction bases not matched to a gene: 11. The CDR3 DNA is TGTGCCAGCAGCACCCCCGGGACAGGGGCGCGGAACACTGAAGCTTTCTTT. This translates into CASSTPGTGARNTEAFF.

The CDR3 here is CASSTRGGANVLTF. CDR3 DNA: TGTGCCAGCAGCACAAGAGGTGGGGCCAACGTCCTGACTTTC. The V and J genes are TRBV7-2 and TRBJ2-6; D not certain. CDR3 length equals 14 residues. V lost 5 bases, J lost 3 bases, and 8 bases lay in between. The germline V gene encodes CDR1 SGHTA and CDR2 FQGNSA.